This T cell receptor beta chain appears in the sequencing data of a study of T cell responses to AZD1222 COVID-19 vaccine. In germline, CDR1 is SGHAT, CDR2 FQNNGV. This CDR3 is built from 16 residues. The V gene end was trimmed by 5 bases and the J gene end by 6 bases; junction bases not matched to a gene: 9. Broader study findings: The study reported that nearly half of spike-specific TCRs target unmutated variant regions. Repertoires were sampled only after the peak T cell response. CD4 TCRs covered the whole spike, strongest at regions 160-218 and 743-854.

TCRdb keeps only in-frame clones here, not all; method: immunoSEQ multiplex PCR. This sample carries approximately 160,000 clones, 92% of them seen once, and the ten largest clones take roughly 0.98%. Notes on this clone: Its antigen is not known.

The input for sequencing was peripheral blood, taken 28 days after the second AZD1222 dose. The chain couples TRBV11-2 to TRBJ1-6; 8 nucleotides match TRBD1. This clonotype was obtained from an adult who received the AZD1222 COVID-19 vaccine. The CDR3 DNA is TGTGCCAGCAGCCGCTGGGGGGGACAGGTTAATTCACCCCTCCACTTT. Residues: CASSRWGGQVNSPLHF.